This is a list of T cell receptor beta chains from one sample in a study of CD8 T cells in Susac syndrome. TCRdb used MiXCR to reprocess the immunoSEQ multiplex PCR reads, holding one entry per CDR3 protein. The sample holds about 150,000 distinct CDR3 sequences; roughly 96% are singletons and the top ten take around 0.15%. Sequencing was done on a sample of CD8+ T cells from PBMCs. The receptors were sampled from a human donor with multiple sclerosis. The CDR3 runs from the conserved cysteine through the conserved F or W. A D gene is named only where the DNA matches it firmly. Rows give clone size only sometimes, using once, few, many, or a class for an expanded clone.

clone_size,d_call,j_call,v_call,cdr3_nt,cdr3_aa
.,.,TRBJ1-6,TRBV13,TGTGCCAGCAGCTTCGGGCCTTATGCACCCCTCCACTTT,CASSFGPYAPLHF
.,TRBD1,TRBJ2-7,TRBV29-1,TGCAGCGTTCGGACAGGGGAAACCTACGAGCAGTACTTC,CSVRTGETYEQYF
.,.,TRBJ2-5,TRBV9,TGTGCCAGCAGCTCCGACATCAGCCCACAAGAGACCCAGTACTTC,CASSSDISPQETQYF
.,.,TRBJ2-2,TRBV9,TGTGCCAGCAGCGCCGCCCCGGGGGAAACAGGGACCGGCGGGGAGCTGTTTTTT,CASSAAPGETGTGGELFF
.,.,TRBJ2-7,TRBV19,TGTGCCAGTAGTAGCTCGGGGCGGGTTCTCGAGCAGTACTTC,CASSSSGRVLEQYF
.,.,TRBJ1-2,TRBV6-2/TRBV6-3,TGTGCCAGCAGTTACCTTGAACGGGGACGAAGTGGCTACACCTTC,CASSYLERGRSGYTF
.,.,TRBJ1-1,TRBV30,TGTGCCTGGGAACACAGGAACACTGAAGCTTTCTTT,CAWEHRNTEAFF
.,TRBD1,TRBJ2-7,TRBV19,TGTGCCAGTAGTGTACGGGACAGGGGCCACGAGCAGTACTTC,CASSVRDRGHEQYF
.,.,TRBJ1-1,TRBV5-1,TGCGCCAGCAGCTTAGAAGAATGGCGCACTGAAGCTTTCTTT,CASSLEEWRTEAFF
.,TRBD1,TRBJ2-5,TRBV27,TGTGCCAGCAGTTACTCCGGGACAGGGGGCGCGGAGACCCAGTACTTC,CASSYSGTGGAETQYF
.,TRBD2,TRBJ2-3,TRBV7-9,TGTGCCAGCAGCGTTAGCGGGGGGGCCACAGATACGCAGTATTTT,CASSVSGGATDTQYF
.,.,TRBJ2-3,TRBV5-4,TGTGCCAGCAGCCTAGGGGGGGAGGGGGATACGCAGTATTTT,CASSLGGEGDTQYF
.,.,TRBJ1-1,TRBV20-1,TGCAGTGCTAGAGATGTTGGCGACACTGAAGCTTTCTTT,CSARDVGDTEAFF
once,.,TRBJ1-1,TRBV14,TGTGCCAGCAGCTTACAGGGCTACACTGAAGCTTTCTTT,CASSLQGYTEAFF
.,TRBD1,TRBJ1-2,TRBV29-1,TGCAGCGTTCGAACAGGGGGTTCGACGGGAGGCTACACCTTC,CSVRTGGSTGGYTF
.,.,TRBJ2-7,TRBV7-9,TGTGCCAGCACCATGCGCGGCGAGCAGTACTTC,CASTMRGEQYF
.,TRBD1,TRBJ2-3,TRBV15,TGTGCCACCATCGAGACAGGGGGCCGGGTAGATACGCAGTATTTT,CATIETGGRVDTQYF
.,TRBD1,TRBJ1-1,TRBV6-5,TGTGCCAGCAGTTACTCCGGAGGGGGCGAGACTGAAGCTTTCTTT,CASSYSGGGETEAFF
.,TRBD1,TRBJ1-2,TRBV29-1,TGCAGCGTTGGGGGACAGACAGATGGCTACACCTTC,CSVGGQTDGYTF
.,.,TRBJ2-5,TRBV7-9,TGTGCCAGCAGCCGCAGACAGGAAAAGGAGACCCAGTACTTC,CASSRRQEKETQYF
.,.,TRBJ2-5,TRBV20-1,TGCAGTGCCAAAGAGGCTTACCAAGAGACCCAGTACTTC,CSAKEAYQETQYF
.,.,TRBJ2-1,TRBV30,TGTGCCTGGAGTGTGGTTAAGGGCCATGAGCAGTTCTTC,CAWSVVKGHEQFF